This note documents a single TCR beta chain sequence. This clone occurred a few times. Its antigen is unknown. No much larger clone exists at a distance of one base, and base qualities are not known. In the paper's terms, the time point label means: cycle 4 day 1 (C4D1), after five to seven weeks of nivolumab. All trial patients had relapsed after autologous stem cell transplantation, with cohorts A, B and C differing in prior brentuximab vedotin exposure. The trial cohort comprised 56 patients with relapsed/refractory classical Hodgkin lymphoma whose best overall responses were complete response, partial response or progressive disease. Single-agent nivolumab was administered to trial patients in the multi-cohort phase II CheckMate 205 trial. An independent review committee assessed best overall response by applying the 2007 International Working Group response criteria. PBMCs from the trial were collected at three points: immediately before nivolumab initiation (C1D1), and during therapy at cycle 2 day 1 and cycle 4 day 1. After peripheral blood was drawn into 8 mL Vacutainer Cell Preparation Tubes, PBMCs were isolated by centrifugation and then cryopreserved.

CDR1 and CDR2, per the germline V gene, are LGHNA and YSLEER. Trimming takes 1 base from V and 5 bases from J, and the germline ends sit 17 bases apart. The CDR3 numbers 17 residues from cysteine through phenylalanine. Only the CDR3 DNA is retained, 51 bases long and in frame from the first base. This entry belongs to a study of PD-1 blockade in classical Hodgkin lymphoma (dated by TCRdb to between 2020 and 2021). For the wider study: Nivolumab dosing was 3 mg/kg intravenously every 2 weeks, continuing until either disease progression or unacceptable toxicity. To define a peripheral blood immune signature of response to PD-1 blockade in classical Hodgkin lymphoma, the study combined TCR beta sequencing with CyTOF. Broader findings and caveats from the paper: CD4+ but not CD8+ TCR diversity rose significantly by C4D1 (p=0.0027 vs p=0.16), most apparent in complete responders (p=0.02). Diversity was lower in patients who began nivolumab less than 1 year after ASCT, so these patients were left out of later analyses to avoid confounding by immune reconstitution. Baseline TCR diversity was reported to be lower in newly diagnosed patients than in healthy donors, and even lower in relapsed/refractory patients. Among trial patients, those achieving complete response had baseline diversity similar to that of newly diagnosed patients, while diversity was significantly lower in partial responders and progressors. The study covered only a single clinical trial cohort, and the causes of the repertoire differences, possibly disease activity or prior therapy, were still not defined.

The Qiagen DNeasy kit was used to extract genomic DNA both from unsorted PBMCs and from the negatively selected CD4+ and CD8+ fractions. TCR beta CDR3 regions were subjected to amplification by immunoSEQ multiplex PCR with primers that anneal to V and J segments. A synthetic immune receptor repertoire was used to minimize amplification bias, and any remaining bias was removed computationally after sequencing. Turning to the authors' computational methods: Custom Python scripts were used to quantify repertoire diversity as the Shannon entropy index. Unsorted, CD4+ and CD8+ repertoires were examined separately, except in combined analyses, for which CD4+ and CD8+ sequences were merged in silico. Clonal expansion was defined as a frequency increase of at least 2-fold after treatment compared with C1D1, and clones undetected at baseline were assigned a pseudocount of 0.5. Singleton clones were defined as clones with 0 or 1 copy at C1D1, and non-singleton clones were defined as clones with 2 or more copies. By matching protein sequences in sorted samples from the same patient, clones expanded in unsorted samples were annotated as CD4+, CD8+ or unknown. Wilcoxon tests were applied to paired samples to test diversity changes from C1D1 to C4D1. What TCRdb holds here is the immuneACCESS table cut down to in-frame rearrangements. Part of the clones is not present; checked against another copy, under half of the missing clones reflect an unresolved V gene, and the others are unexplained. For V, J and clone size, that table is used; D and trimming come from the DNA. The sample table records under 25,000 clones; about 70% of these occur just once. About a fifth of the sample is taken by the ten largest.

This clonotype originated in a human donor with classical Hodgkin lymphoma. The sequences come from peripheral blood mononuclear cells (PBMCs), collected before the fourth cycle of nivolumab. The sequence is built from TRBV4-3 and TRBJ1-4; TRBD1 is perhaps the D gene, given 5 matching bases. The DNA sequence is TGCGCCAGCAGCCAAGCTCTGGCGCCAGGGATAAATGAAAAACTGTTTTTT. This translates into CASSQALAPGINEKLFF.